At least ten counts were recorded for the clone carrying this T cell receptor (beta chain). Trimming removed 5 bases from V and 5 bases from J; junction bases left unmatched: 12. This CDR3 spans 18 amino acids. The entry originates in a study of regulatory T cells in long-lasting Graves disease. Study-wide background: Antithyroid drug use was under 3 months in newly diagnosed Graves' patients.

Time point given: newly diagnosed GD, antithyroid drugs for less than 3 months. From PBMCs, RNA was extracted and then used to make the TCR library. Researchers made TCR beta libraries by using iRepertoire HTBI primers and running Arm-PCR on CDR3 regions. TCRdb independently ran MiXCR on the multiplex PCR reads; one entry per CDR3 protein. The table has around 400,000 distinct CDR3 sequences, roughly 10% seen once. The sample also formed part of further work on T cells in Graves' hyperthyroidism and ophthalmopathy. That paper adds: Orbital computed tomography and thyroid ultrasound, together with serum TRAb and thyroxine and clinical symptoms, were used for diagnoses. Using the HTBI primer set, a first-round RT-PCR was run on the TCR CDR3.

This chain connects TRBV12-3 or TRBV12-4 to TRBJ2-6; 10 nucleotides agree with TRBD1. This specimen consisted of peripheral blood mononuclear cells (PBMCs), obtained at new diagnosis, from a patient treated with antithyroid drugs. This sequence was found in a woman aged 18-29 years with Graves disease. The CDR3 sequence: CASSVGTGAARRANVLTF. Written as DNA, the CDR3 is TGTGCCAGCAGTGTGGGGACAGGGGCCGCCAGGAGGGCCAACGTCCTGACTTTC.